This record concerns one T cell receptor beta chain sequence. Some clones are missing from TCRdb's copy, which holds only in-frame ones; the method was immunoSEQ multiplex PCR. The sample gives some 94,000 clones, 92% of which show up once; 1.5% is in the top ten. The CDR3 covers 16 residues. Per the germline V gene, CDR1 is SGHVS and CDR2 is FQNEAQ. J was trimmed by 0 bases and V by 1 base; bases with no gene match: 2. The data were taken from a study of T cell changes during pregnancy in multiple sclerosis. The origin of this receptor is a female donor with multiple sclerosis, enrolled in a pregnancy study. The material sequenced was peripheral blood, taken in the first trimester of pregnancy. The V and J genes are TRBV7-8 and TRBJ2-3; 9 bases are shared with TRBD1. CDR3 residues: CASSLGTGASTDTQYF. CDR3 in DNA: TGTGCCAGCAGCTTAGGGACAGGGGCGAGCACAGATACGCAGTATTTT.